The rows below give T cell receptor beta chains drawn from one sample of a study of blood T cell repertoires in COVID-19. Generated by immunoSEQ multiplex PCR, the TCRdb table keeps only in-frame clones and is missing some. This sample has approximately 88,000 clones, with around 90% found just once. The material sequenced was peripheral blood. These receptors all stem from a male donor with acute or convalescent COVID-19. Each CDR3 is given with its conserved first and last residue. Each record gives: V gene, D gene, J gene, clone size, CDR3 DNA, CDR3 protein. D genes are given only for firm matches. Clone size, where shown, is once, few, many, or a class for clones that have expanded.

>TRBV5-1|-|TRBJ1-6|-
TGCGCCAGCAGCTTGCGAGTAGCGAGCTCCTATAATTCACCCCTCCACTTT
CASSLRVASSYNSPLHF
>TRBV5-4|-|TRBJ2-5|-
TGTGCCAGCACTGAGACCCAGTACTTC
CASTETQYF
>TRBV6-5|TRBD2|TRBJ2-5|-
TGTGCCAGCAGTTACGGGGGAGGGAGTAGAGAGACCCAGTACTTC
CASSYGGGSRETQYF
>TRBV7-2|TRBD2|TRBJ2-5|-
TGTGCCAGCAGCTTAGTCCTCCTTAGCGGGACCCAAGAGACCCAGTACTTC
CASSLVLLSGTQETQYF
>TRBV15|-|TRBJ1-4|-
TGTGCCACCAGCAAATATCAACAGGCATCCGAAAAACTGTTTTTT
CATSKYQQASEKLFF
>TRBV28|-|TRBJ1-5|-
TGTGCCAGCAGTTTAGGGGCTGGCAATCAGCCCCAGCATTTT
CASSLGAGNQPQHF
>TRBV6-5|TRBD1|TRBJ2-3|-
TGTGCCAGCAGTTACTCGAGGGGGGACAGGCCGTCGCAGCAGTATTTT
CASSYSRGDRPSQQYF
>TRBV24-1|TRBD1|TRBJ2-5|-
TGTGCCACCAGTGACCCCGGACAGGGGGCTTTGGAGACCCAGTACTTC
CATSDPGQGALETQYF
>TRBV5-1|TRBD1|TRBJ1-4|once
TGCGCCAGCAGCAATTCGGGACAGGCTGATGAAAAACTGTTTTTT
CASSNSGQADEKLFF
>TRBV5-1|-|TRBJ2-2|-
TGCGCCAGCACCAAAGAGGGAGGTACGAACACCGGGGAGCTGTTTTTT
CASTKEGGTNTGELFF
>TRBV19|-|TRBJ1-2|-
TGTGCCAGTAGTATAGGGAGGGGAAGCGGCTACACCTTC
CASSIGRGSGYTF
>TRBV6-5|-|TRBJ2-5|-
TGTGCCAGCAGGGCAACGGGAGAGACCCAGTACTTC
CASRATGETQYF
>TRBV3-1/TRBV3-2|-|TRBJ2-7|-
TGTGCCAGCAGCCGCTGGCCCGAGCAGTACTTC
CASSRWPEQYF
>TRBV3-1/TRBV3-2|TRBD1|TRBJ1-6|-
TGTGCCAGCAGCCAAGACGGGACAGGGAGGCTAGTTAATTCACCCCTCCACTTT
CASSQDGTGRLVNSPLHF
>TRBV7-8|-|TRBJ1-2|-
TGTGCCAGCAGCCCCGACGGAGCGTACTCTAACTATGGCTACACCTTC
CASSPDGAYSNYGYTF
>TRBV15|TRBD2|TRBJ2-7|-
TGTGCCACCAGCAGAGATGTAAGCGGGGGCCCCAGGGACGAGCAGTACTTC
CATSRDVSGGPRDEQYF
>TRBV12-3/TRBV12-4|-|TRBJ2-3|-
TGTGCCAGCAGTTTTCATCGGGATACGCAGTATTTT
CASSFHRDTQYF
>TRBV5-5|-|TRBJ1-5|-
TGTGCCAGCAGCTTGGATCCCAGATCGAATCAGCCCCAGCATTTT
CASSLDPRSNQPQHF
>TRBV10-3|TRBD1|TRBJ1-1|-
TGTGCCATCAGAGAGATGACAGGGGGTAGAGGTACTGAAGCTTTCTTT
CAIREMTGGRGTEAFF
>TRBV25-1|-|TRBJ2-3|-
TGTGCCAGCAGTGTAGCGGTGACAGATACGCAGTATTTT
CASSVAVTDTQYF
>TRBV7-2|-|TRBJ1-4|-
TGTGCCAGCAGCTTAGGCGGACCGGGAGAAAAACTGTTTTTT
CASSLGGPGEKLFF
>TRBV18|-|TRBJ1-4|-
TGTGCCAGCTCACTAGACAGTCAACCGGGAGTGTTTTTT
CASSLDSQPGVFF
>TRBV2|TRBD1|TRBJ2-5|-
TGTGCCAGTGGGACAGATCAAGAGACCCAGTACTTC
CASGTDQETQYF
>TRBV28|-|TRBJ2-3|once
TGTGCCTGCGCCGGGCTAGCCACAGATACGCAGTATTTT
CACAGLATDTQYF
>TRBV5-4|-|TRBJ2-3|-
TGTGCCAGCAGTCCTCGACAGGCTACAGATACGCAGTATTTT
CASSPRQATDTQYF
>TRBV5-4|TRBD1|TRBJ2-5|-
TGTGCCAGCAGCCCGACCGGGGACAGGGTAGAGACCCAGTACTTC
CASSPTGDRVETQYF
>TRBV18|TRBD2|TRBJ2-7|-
TGTGCCAGCTCACCACCCCTAGCGGGGGTCTACGAGCAGTACTTC
CASSPPLAGVYEQYF
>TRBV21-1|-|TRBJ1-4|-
TGTGCCAGCAGCAAATGGTCAGGGGGCGTTGAAAAACTGTTTTTT
CASSKWSGGVEKLFF
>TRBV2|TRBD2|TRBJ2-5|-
TGTGCCAGCATTAGCGGGGGGGCCGCAGGGACCCAGTACTTC
CASISGGAAGTQYF
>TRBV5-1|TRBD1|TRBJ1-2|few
TGCGCCAGCAGCGACGACAGGGGGCTGGGCTATGGCTACACCTTC
CASSDDRGLGYGYTF
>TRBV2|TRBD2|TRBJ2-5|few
TGTGCCAGCAGAGGTCGGAGACTAGCGAGGCAAGAGACCCAGTACTTC
CASRGRRLARQETQYF
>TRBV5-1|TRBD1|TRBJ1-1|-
TGCGCCAGCAGCTTGCAGGGGGCAGGGAGCACTGAAGCTTTCTTT
CASSLQGAGSTEAFF
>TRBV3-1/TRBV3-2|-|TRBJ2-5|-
TGTGCCAGCAGCGCGGACACTTCTCAAGAGACCCAGTACTTC
CASSADTSQETQYF
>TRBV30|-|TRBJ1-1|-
TGTGCCTGGAGTGCAGTCAACACTGAAGCTTTCTTT
CAWSAVNTEAFF
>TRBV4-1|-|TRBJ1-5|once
TGCGCCAGCAGCCAAGGACTTAGCAATCAGCCCCAGCATTTT
CASSQGLSNQPQHF
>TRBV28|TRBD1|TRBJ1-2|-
TGTGCCAGCAGGCCCAGGGACAGCTATGGCTACACCTTC
CASRPRDSYGYTF